This T cell receptor (beta chain) was identified during a study of T cells in Graves' hyperthyroidism and ophthalmopathy. Investigators excluded patients with uncontrolled infection, other autoimmune disease, pregnancy or lactation. Comments on this clonotype: With a much larger clone just one base away, this may be a read error.

The V gene end was trimmed by 7 bases and the J gene end by 5 bases; junction bases not matched to a gene: 7. Germline V gives CDR1 WSHSY, CDR2 SAAADI. This CDR3 has 13 residues. TCR beta CDR3 sequences were amplified from RNA transcripts. First-round RT-PCR of the TCR CDR3 relied on the HTBI primer set. TCRdb analysed the multiplex PCR reads with MiXCR anew, one entry per CDR3 protein. The sample carries around 660,000 distinct CDR3 sequences, just under 45% recorded once. The chain carries TRBV10-2 and TRBJ2-5; 7 bases line up with TRBD1. Input material: peripheral blood or thyroid tissue (not recorded which). The TCR sequence derives from an adult man with Graves' disease, either hyperthyroidism or ophthalmopathy (not recorded which). CDR3 bases: TGCGCCAGCACCCAGACAGGGTTGGAGACCCAGTACTTC. Amino acids: CASTQTGLETQYF.